The following is a TCR beta chain sequence with its context. The antigen is undetermined. Germline lookup yields CDR1 SGHRS and CDR2 YFSETQ. The CDR3 length is 13 residues. V gave up 0 bases and J gave up 1 base, with 4 bases separating them. The source of the sample is a study of T cell responses to AZD1222 COVID-19 vaccine. Study at large: Second-dose intervals of approximately 4 or approximately 12 weeks were pooled.

Only in-frame clones appear in the TCRdb table, and some are missing; sequencing was by immunoSEQ multiplex PCR. Of some 110,000 clones in the sample, over 70% are singletons; the top ten hold over 6.5%. The study's findings and limits: Compared with day 0, the breadth and depth of the Spike-specific TCR repertoire rose significantly after two doses of AZD1222.

The receptor was isolated from an adult in good health. This material consisted of peripheral blood, taken on day 0 of AZD1222 vaccination. V gene TRBV5-1 combines with J gene TRBJ1-1; no clear D. CDR3 in amino acids: CASSLGGNTEAFF. The DNA of the CDR3 is TGCGCCAGCAGCTTGGGGGGGAACACTGAAGCTTTCTTT.